This T cell receptor (beta chain) derives from a study of CD8 T cells in Susac syndrome. With 0 bases removed from V and 5 bases from J, the gap between germline ends came to 17 bases. Germline V gene lookup returns CDR1 SGHDT and CDR2 YYEEEE. The CDR3 sequence is 17 residues long. Sequencing targeted TCR beta in T cells from blood (CD8+ and CD4+). Negative isolation yielded CD4+ and CD8+ T cells, and FACS enriched TEMRA cells. Reverse transcription of roughly 0.5 to 1 ug RNA used random hexamers. A multiplex approach, immunoSEQ multiplex PCR, amplified TCR beta CDR3 across 54 Vbeta and 13 Jbeta. TCRdb used MiXCR to reprocess the immunoSEQ multiplex PCR reads, holding one entry per CDR3 protein. Counted here are fewer than 150,000 distinct CDR3 sequences, roughly 96% occurring once; the ten biggest clones make up more than 0.095%.

The chain links TRBV5-6 to TRBJ2-2; the D gene is possibly TRBD1 (6 bases). The sample consisted of CD4+ T cells from PBMCs. The sequence came from a human donor in good health. CDR3 region: CASSLGPTGFRTGELFF. CDR3 bases: TGTGCCAGCAGCTTGGGCCCAACAGGGTTTCGGACCGGGGAGCTGTTTTTT. Together with reference TRBV5-6 and TRBJ2-2, the CDR3 gives the full variable domain: DAGVTQSPTHLIKTRGQQVTLRCSPKSGHDTVSWYQQALGQGPQFIFQYYEEEERQRGNFPDRFSGHQFPNYSSELNVNALLLGDSALYLCASSLGPTGFRTGELFFGEGSRLTVL.